This T cell receptor (beta chain) is drawn from a study of molecular identifiers for immune sequencing clone quantification. TCRdb used MiXCR to reprocess the PCR reads, holding one entry per CDR3 protein. The data show some 320,000 distinct CDR3 sequences, roughly 24% seen once. Points from the study as a whole: For highly expanded clones, sizes could be underestimated when identical TCR molecules share a barcode.

There are 14 residues in the CDR3. Trimming left V 5 bases short and J 2 bases short, with 13 bases between. Sequencing libraries of naive CD8 cells derived from roughly 20,000 to 1,000,000 sorted cells with 10%, 30% or 50% RNA. This clonotype showed up just a few times. No antigen is known for it. Sequenced material: naive CD8+ T cells from blood, with Jurkat cell RNA spiked in. Subset here: FACS-sorted CD8+CD4-CCR7+CD45RA+ naive T cells. This clonotype was obtained from a human donor in good health. Some libraries in this study had Jurkat cell RNA spiked in. The chain recombines TRBV12-3 or TRBV12-4 with TRBJ2-7, with D perhaps TRBD1 (6 bases). The CDR3 protein is CASSPGERAYEQYF. CDR3 nucleotides: TGTGCCAGCAGTCCAGGGGAAAGGGCCTACGAGCAGTACTTC.